Below are 30 T cell receptor beta chains sequenced from a single sample in a study of T-cell memory formation after mild COVID-19. TCRdb itself ran the 5' RACE reads through MiXCR, one entry per CDR3 protein. The sample yields around 530,000 distinct CDR3 sequences, about 20% seen once. The sequenced sample was PBMCs or a T cell subset sorted from them (not recorded which). The receptors shown here come from an adult woman who had mild COVID-19 (a few samples of this study predate the infection). Cell type and time point are not known.

The gene calls are TRBV27 and TRBJ2-7, with D possibly TRBD1 on 6 matching bases. CDR1 and CDR2 (germline): MNHEY, SMNVEV (reference sequence). The CDR3 extends over 15 amino acids. V was pared by 3 bases and J by 2 bases, with 14 bases between. CDR3 region: CASSFETGDTYEQYF. CDR3 sequence (DNA): TGTGCCAGCAGTTTTGAGACAGGTGATACCTACGAGCAGTACTTC.

The chain links TRBV5-1 to TRBJ2-3; 8 nucleotides agree with TRBD2. The CDR3 length is 16 residues. J lost 2 bases, V lost 1 base, and 6 bases had no gene match. Per the germline V gene, CDR1 is SGHRS and CDR2 is YFSETQ. CDR3 sequence (DNA): TGCGCCAGCAGCTTGATATTAGCGGGGCCCACAGATACGCAGTATTTT. Translation: CASSLILAGPTDTQYF.

CDR3 sequence (DNA): TGTGCCAGCTCACGGGACAGCTCTAATGAAAAACTGTTTTTT. Its protein product is CASSRDSSNEKLFF. V is TRBV18 and J is TRBJ1-4; TRBD1 matches 7 bases. Germline loops: CDR1 KGHSH, CDR2 LQKENI. CDR3 length: 14 amino acids. The V segment lost 4 bases and the J segment 3 bases; nucleotides outside the gene matches: 2.

This chain links TRBV9 with TRBJ2-2; a possible D gene is TRBD2 (5 bases). Trimming removed 0 bases from V and 1 base from J, with 10 bases in between. This CDR3 region has 16 residues. Germline values: CDR1 SGDLS, CDR2 YYNGEE. The DNA of the CDR3 is TGTGCCAGCAGCGTAGTCAGCCGGGGGAACACCGGGGAGCTGTTTTTT. Translated, it gives CASSVVSRGNTGELFF.

The gene calls are TRBV20-1 and TRBJ2-7; 7 bases align to TRBD1. The CDR3 runs 14 residues. Germline loops: CDR1 DFQATT, CDR2 SNEGSKA (reference sequence). The junction had 8 bases not matched to a gene; V was cut back by 3 bases and J by 3 bases. CDR3 residues: CSASTGTDFYEQYF. DNA of the CDR3: TGCAGTGCTAGCACCGGGACAGATTTCTACGAGCAGTACTTC.

This clonotype was recorded a few times. This chain links TRBV3-1 with TRBJ2-5, with TRBD2 matching over 9 bases. Per the germline V gene, CDR1 is LGHDT and CDR2 is YNNKEL (reference sequence). The trim removed 4 bases at V and 2 bases at J, leaving 2 bases unmatched. The CDR3 runs 14 residues. CDR3 DNA sequence: TGTGCCAGCAGCCGACTAGCGGCTCAAGAGACCCAGTACTTC. Its protein product is CASSRLAAQETQYF.

This clonotype was detected only a few times. V usage is TRBV19 and J usage is TRBJ2-2; unclear D gene. Trimming pared 10 bases from V and 2 bases from J, leaving 5 bases between. The V gene's germline CDR1 is LNHDA and CDR2 SQIVND (reference sequence). The CDR3 sequence is 11 residues long. The CDR3 loop is CATRNTGELFF. CDR3 DNA: TGTGCCACCCGAAACACCGGGGAGCTGTTTTTT. Full variable domain (remainder filled in from reference TRBV19 and TRBJ2-2): DGGITQSPKYLFRKEGQNVTLSCEQNLNHDAMYWYRQDPGQGLRLIYYSQIVNDFQKGDIAEGYSVSREKKESFPLTVTSAQKNPTAFYLCATRNTGELFFGEGSRLTVL.

This clonotype has a handful of counts. V gene TRBV12-3 or TRBV12-4 combines with J gene TRBJ1-1; 9 bases match TRBD1. The CDR3 length is 14 residues. V was clipped by 10 bases and J by 0 bases; unmatched bases: 6. CDR3 sequence (DNA): TGTGCCATCGACAGGGGGTATTTGAACACTGAAGCTTTCTTT. This sequence encodes CAIDRGYLNTEAFF.

The chain joins TRBV7-9 to TRBJ1-1; D possibly corresponds to TRBD1 (5 bases). The V gene's germline CDR1 is SEHNR and CDR2 FQNEAQ (reference sequence). CDR3 length equals 14 residues. V was trimmed by 4 bases and J by 4 bases, leaving 13 bases between them. CDR3 loop: CASSYSGVGTEAFF. CDR3 bases: TGTGCCAGCAGCTACTCGGGGGTAGGCACTGAAGCTTTCTTT.

Ten or more counts support this clonotype. The rearrangement uses TRBV5-1 and TRBJ2-7, with D tentatively TRBD1 (6 bases). Trimming left V 0 bases short and J 6 bases short, with 7 bases between. The germline V gene has CDR1 SGHRS and CDR2 YFSETQ. The CDR3 loop spans 12 amino acids. The chain's CDR3 is CASSLGGGEQYF. The CDR3 DNA follows: TGCGCCAGCAGCTTGGGAGGGGGCGAGCAGTACTTC.

Many counts were recorded for this clonotype. The chain has TRBV7-9 and TRBJ1-2; 8 nucleotides line up with TRBD1. Germline-derived CDR1 and CDR2 are SEHNR and FQNEAQ (reference sequence). The CDR3 has 15 residues. V trimming: 3 bases; J trimming: 0 bases; junction bases outside the gene matches: 3. CDR3 nucleotides: TGTGCCAGCAGCTTGGGGACAGGCGCTAACTATGGCTACACCTTC. It yields the protein CASSLGTGANYGYTF.

This sequence joins TRBV3-1 and TRBJ2-1, with D unclear. This CDR3 is 14 amino acids long. Trimming pared 4 bases from V and 5 bases from J, leaving 12 bases between. From germline, CDR1 is LGHDT and CDR2 YNNKEL (reference sequence). The CDR3 loop is CASSRNPQNNEQFF. CDR3 DNA sequence: TGTGCCAGCAGCCGTAACCCCCAGAACAATGAGCAGTTCTTC.

This clonotype was counted a few times. The gene calls are TRBV7-9 and TRBJ1-2; D may be TRBD1 (6 bases). This CDR3 region has 20 residues. Trimming removed 3 bases at V and 3 bases at J, with 29 bases between. Per the germline V gene, CDR1 is SEHNR and CDR2 is FQNEAQ (reference sequence). CDR3 in DNA: TGTGCCAGCAGCTTGAGGACCTCAGGGGCGCGCTATTTTAACTACTATGGCTACACCTTC. Translating it yields CASSLRTSGARYFNYYGYTF.

The V call is TRBV27, the J call TRBJ2-2; D perhaps matches TRBD1 (6 bases). Germline assignment: CDR1 MNHEY and CDR2 SMNVEV (reference sequence). The CDR3 consists of 14 residues. V lost 6 bases and J 8 bases, leaving 16 bases between the germline ends. The CDR3 bases are TGTGCCAGCAGCCGTGTTGGGACAACTGGGGAGCTGTTTTTT. Its translation is CASSRVGTTGELFF.

In its sample, this clonotype is medium-sized. V usage is TRBV7-2 and J usage is TRBJ2-3; 7 bases match TRBD2. The trim removed 2 bases at V and 1 base at J, leaving 12 bases unmatched. CDR1 SGHTA and CDR2 FQGNSA come from the germline V gene. CDR3 length equals 18 residues. The CDR3 nucleotides read TGTGCCAGCAGCTTAACCTCTAGCGGTTCCCCGGGCACAGATACGCAGTATTTT. Its protein is CASSLTSSGSPGTDTQYF.

This clonotype has a handful of counts. J is TRBJ2-5 and V is TRBV6-2 or TRBV6-3; 9 bases are a match to TRBD1. Losses at the gene ends were 2 bases for V and 9 bases for J; bases not matched to a gene: 10. This CDR3 has 15 amino acids. Germline CDR1 reads MNHEY; CDR2 reads SVGEGT. CDR3 DNA: TGTGCCAGCAGTTACCTGGGGACAGGGAAGGAGGCCCAGTACTTC. Translating gives CASSYLGTGKEAQYF.

This chain links TRBV3-1 with TRBJ2-1; 7 positions match TRBD2. Germline trimming cut 2 bases from V and 10 bases from J; bases unmatched to any gene: 5. The CDR3 has 13 residues. The germline CDR1 and CDR2 sequences are LGHDT and YNNKEL (reference sequence). The CDR3 DNA reads TGTGCCAGCAGCCAACAGGTCGGGGGGGAGCAGTTCTTC. Protein: CASSQQVGGEQFF.

The chain uses TRBV3-1 and TRBJ1-1; D ambiguous. Germline V gene data show CDR1 as LGHDT and CDR2 as YNNKEL (reference sequence). The germline V and J ends were trimmed by 4 bases and 2 bases, with 14 bases remaining between them. The CDR3 consists of 15 residues. The CDR3 here is CASSPLGPGNTEAFF. The CDR3 nucleotides read TGTGCCAGCAGCCCCCTAGGACCAGGAAACACTGAAGCTTTCTTT.

This clonotype has just a few counts. This chain connects TRBV9 to TRBJ2-2; TRBD1 might be the D (7 bases). CDR3 size: 16 residues. CDR1 is SGDLS and CDR2 is YYNGEE in the germline V gene. V was clipped by 4 bases and J by 6 bases, with 19 bases between them. The CDR3 DNA reads TGTGCCAGCAGCCCCCGGCTGGCAGGGGGGTCCGGGGAGCTGTTTTTT. Translation gives CASSPRLAGGSGELFF.

The chain employs TRBV6-1 and TRBJ2-6; a possible D gene is TRBD1 (6 bases). Trimming took 6 bases from V and 0 from J, leaving 12 bases between them. The CDR3 loop spans 16 amino acids. The germline V gene has CDR1 MNHNS and CDR2 SASEGT. The CDR3 region is CASSGQSYSGANVLTF. CDR3 in DNA: TGTGCCAGCAGCGGACAGTCCTACTCTGGGGCCAACGTCCTGACTTTC.

This clonotype was observed a handful of times. The chain uses TRBV6-5 and TRBJ2-1; 8 bases match TRBD2. With V trimmed by 2 bases and J by 14 bases, 5 bases remained unmatched. The germline gives CDR1 MNHEY, CDR2 SVGAGI. This CDR3 contains 12 residues. In DNA, the CDR3 is TGTGCCAGCAGTTACGCGCGGGGGGTAGAGTTCTTC. Translating gives CASSYARGVEFF.

The chain carries TRBV11-1 and TRBJ2-5; TRBD2 matches at 8 bases. From germline, CDR1 is SGHAT and CDR2 FQDESV (reference sequence). CDR3 size: 18 residues. The V segment lost 3 bases and the J segment 5 bases; nucleotides outside the gene matches: 17. CDR3: CASSFRTPGLGQPETQYF. CDR3 DNA: TGTGCCAGCAGCTTTCGAACGCCGGGACTAGGGCAACCGGAGACCCAGTACTTC.

This clonotype was detected only once. The chain couples TRBV20-1 to TRBJ2-1; D may be TRBD2 (5 bases). Germline loops: CDR1 DFQATT, CDR2 SNEGSKA (reference sequence). This CDR3 region has 17 residues. V was cut by 0 bases and J by 2 bases, with 17 bases left in between. The CDR3 DNA reads TGCAGTGCTAGAGATTACCGGGTCACGGGAACCTACAATGAGCAGTTCTTC. Translated, it gives CSARDYRVTGTYNEQFF.

The CDR3 here is CASSPTAGPARSYEQYF. CDR3 coding DNA: TGCGCCAGCAGCCCCACAGCGGGACCTGCTCGGTCCTACGAGCAGTACTTC. The rearrangement joins TRBV4-1 to TRBJ2-7; 7 nucleotides match TRBD2. With V trimmed by 4 bases and J by 1 base, 13 bases remained unmatched. The CDR3 has 17 residues. Germline values: CDR1 MGHRA, CDR2 YSYEKL.

This clonotype was seen a few times. The rearrangement uses TRBV6-1 and TRBJ2-7, with 9 bases identical to TRBD1. CDR1 MNHNS and CDR2 SASEGT come from the germline V gene. The CDR3 loop spans 16 amino acids. Losses at the gene ends were 6 bases for V and 3 bases for J; bases not matched to a gene: 12. Here the CDR3 DNA reads TGTGCCAGCAGCCTTCAGGCGGGGACAGGGAGCTACGAGCAGTACTTC. Its protein product is CASSLQAGTGSYEQYF.

This clonotype was seen many times. The genes are TRBV5-5 and TRBJ2-3; 10 positions match TRBD2. V gave up 6 bases and J gave up 4 bases; unmatched junction bases: 8. Germline V gene data show CDR1 as SGHKS and CDR2 as YYEKEE (reference sequence). This CDR3 is 15 amino acids long. The CDR3 loop is CASTPSGGGADTQYF. The CDR3 DNA sequence: TGTGCCAGCACGCCGAGCGGGGGGGGCGCAGATACGCAGTATTTT.

The sample holds one count of this clonotype. CDR3 loop: CASRRTGVGLNTEAFF. The CDR3 region has the DNA TGTGCCAGCAGACGGACAGGGGTGGGACTTAACACTGAAGCTTTCTTT. The rearrangement links TRBV6-5 to TRBJ1-1, with 9 nucleotides matching TRBD1. The CDR3 is 16 residues long. Germline V gene sequence: CDR1 MNHEY, CDR2 SVGAGI. Losses at the gene ends were 6 bases for V and 2 bases for J; bases not matched to a gene: 10.

The V call is TRBV7-8, the J call TRBJ2-7; D gene ambiguous. V dropped 1 base and J dropped 1 base, with 11 bases sitting between them. The V gene's germline CDR1 is SGHVS and CDR2 FQNEAQ. CDR3 length: 15 amino acids. CDR3 amino acids: CASSLGVSVSYEQYF. In DNA form, the CDR3 reads TGTGCCAGCAGCTTAGGGGTTAGTGTATCCTACGAGCAGTACTTC.

The J gene is TRBJ1-5, the V gene TRBV6-1, with 9 bases fitting TRBD1. The CDR3 sequence is 15 residues long. Germline V gene sequence: CDR1 MNHNS, CDR2 SASEGT. Trimming took 5 bases from V and 0 from J; bases not matched to a gene: 2. The DNA of the CDR3 is TGTGCCAGCAGTAGGACAGGGGTTAGCAATCAGCCCCAGCATTTT. It specifies CASSRTGVSNQPQHF.

This clonotype was detected a few times. This rearrangement joins TRBV5-4 to TRBJ2-7; D may be TRBD2 (5 bases). The CDR3 runs 15 residues. Trimming left V 3 bases short and J 3 bases short, with 16 bases between. The V gene's germline CDR1 is SGHNT and CDR2 YYREEE (reference sequence). CDR3 sequence (DNA): TGTGCCAGCAGCTCGAGGACGGGGTCGGACTACGAGCAGTACTTC. Translating it yields CASSSRTGSDYEQYF.